The clone carrying this T cell receptor beta chain appeared a single time. Its antigen is not known. This specimen belongs to a study of glioma-infiltrating T cells after dendritic cell vaccination. Study summary: Autologous tumor lysate was loaded overnight onto monocyte-derived dendritic cells grown about seven days with IL-4 and GM-CSF. General observations from the study: Survival was not directly related to TCR clonality in these patients.

Documented time point: after dendritic cell vaccination, including at tumor progression/relapse. The primer mix had 60 V beta and 13 J beta primers. Using immunoSEQ multiplex PCR, the repertoire was profiled, and TCRdb retains in-frame clones only, with some absent. The sample consists of about 50,000 clones, 89% of them appearing once. The input for sequencing was blood, taken after dendritic cell vaccination. This receptor was taken from a human donor with glioblastoma.

The CDR3 sequence is CSVVYRGRRGTEAFF. DNA of the CDR3: TGCAGCGTTGTCTACAGGGGGCGCCGGGGCACTGAAGCTTTCTTT. The V gene is TRBV29-1, the J gene TRBJ1-1, with 9 bases aligning to TRBD1. The germline V gene has CDR1 SQVTM and CDR2 ANQGSEA. Losses at the gene ends were 4 bases for V and 4 bases for J; bases not matched to a gene: 10. This CDR3 has 15 amino acids.